This TCR beta chain was documented in a study of CD4+ T cells in melanoma. General study points: In melanoma, neoantigen-specific CD4+ T cells reportedly differed in differentiation state. A reported correlation linked neoantigen-specific CD4+ T cells to CD8+, macrophage and B cell function.

Libraries were prepared by immunoSEQ multiplex PCR; TCRdb keeps only in-frame clonotypes and omits some of them. In the table there are roughly 16,000 clones, roughly 76% of which are singletons. Note on this clone: Its antigen is not known.

CDR1 is SGHRS and CDR2 is YFSETQ in the germline V gene. The CDR3 sequence is 14 residues long. V dropped 0 bases and J dropped 6 bases, with 12 bases sitting between them. The source is a human donor with melanoma. This chain uses TRBV5-1 with TRBJ1-1; D uncertain. The specimen was cells from a culture (not recorded whether cultured in vitro). The chain's CDR3 is CASSLVPGSAEAFF. For the CDR3, the DNA is TGCGCCAGCAGCTTGGTCCCGGGATCCGCTGAAGCTTTCTTT.